This T cell receptor (beta chain) was identified during a study of blood T cells in healthy people across ages. Germline lookup yields CDR1 MDHEN and CDR2 SYDVKM. The length of the CDR3 is 14 residues. V dropped 4 bases and J dropped 4; count of bases not matched to a gene: 3. Then a second PCR, running about 6 to 12 cycles, was carried out with a sample-barcoded 5' primer and a J-beta primer mix. TCRdb used MiXCR to reprocess the 5' RACE reads, holding one entry per CDR3 protein. The sample has 750,000 or so distinct CDR3 sequences; more than 20% are singletons. This clonotype was seen a few times. These sequences were also reported in another study, on T cells of mothers and their children. That paper notes: Donation was provided by three healthy Caucasian mothers along with their six children. RNA was extracted, and all of it went into cDNA synthesis at around 1.5 ug per 15 ul. Sample barcodes plus 2-4 random nucleotides came from the M1S primer.

This clonotype was obtained from a boy aged 5-17 years in good health. The rearrangement joins TRBV28 to TRBJ2-5; 10 bases fit TRBD1. Sequenced input: blood. CDR3 residues: CASSSGTGAETQYF. The CDR3, as DNA: TGTGCCAGCAGTTCCGGGACAGGGGCAGAGACCCAGTACTTC.